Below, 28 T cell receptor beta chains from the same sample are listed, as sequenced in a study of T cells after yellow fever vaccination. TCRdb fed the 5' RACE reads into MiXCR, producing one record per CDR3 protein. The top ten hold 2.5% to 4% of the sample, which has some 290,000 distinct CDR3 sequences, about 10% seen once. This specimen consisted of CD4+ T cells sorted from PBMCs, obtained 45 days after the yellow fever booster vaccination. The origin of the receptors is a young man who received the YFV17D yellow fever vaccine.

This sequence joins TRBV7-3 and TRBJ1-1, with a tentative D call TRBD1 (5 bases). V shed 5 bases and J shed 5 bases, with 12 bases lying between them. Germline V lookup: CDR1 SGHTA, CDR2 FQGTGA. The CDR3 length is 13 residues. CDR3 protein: CASSLDEGTEAFF. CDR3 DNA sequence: TGTGCCAGCAGCCTAGACGAGGGGACTGAAGCTTTCTTT.

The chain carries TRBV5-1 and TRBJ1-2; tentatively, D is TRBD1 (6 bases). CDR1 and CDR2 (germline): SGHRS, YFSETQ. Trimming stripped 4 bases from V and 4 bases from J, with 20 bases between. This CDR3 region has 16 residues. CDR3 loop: CASSLDSPGGGYGYTF. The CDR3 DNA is TGCGCCAGCAGCCTGGACAGCCCCGGCGGTGGCTATGGCTACACCTTC.

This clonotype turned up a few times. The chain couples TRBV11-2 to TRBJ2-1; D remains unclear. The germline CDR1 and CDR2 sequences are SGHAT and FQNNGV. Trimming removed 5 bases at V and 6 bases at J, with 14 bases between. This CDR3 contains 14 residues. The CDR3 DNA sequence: TGTGCCAGCAGCCCAGCCAGGACGAGCAATGAGCAGTTCTTC. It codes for CASSPARTSNEQFF.

This chain's CDR3 is CASSPRGGQSYNSPLHF. CDR3 in DNA: TGCGCCAGCAGCCCCCGCGGGGGACAGTCCTATAATTCACCCCTCCACTTT. The rearrangement uses TRBV4-3 and TRBJ1-6, with 7 nucleotides matching TRBD1. The CDR3 runs to 17 residues. The V segment lost 4 bases and the J segment 1 base; nucleotides outside the gene matches: 7. Germline V gene sequence: CDR1 LGHNA, CDR2 YSLEER.

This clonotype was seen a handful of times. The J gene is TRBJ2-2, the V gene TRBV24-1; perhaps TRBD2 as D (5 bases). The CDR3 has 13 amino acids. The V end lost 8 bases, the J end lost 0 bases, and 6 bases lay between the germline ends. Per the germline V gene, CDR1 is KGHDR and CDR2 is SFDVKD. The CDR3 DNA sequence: TGTGCCACCACGGAGGCGAACACCGGGGAGCTGTTTTTT. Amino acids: CATTEANTGELFF.

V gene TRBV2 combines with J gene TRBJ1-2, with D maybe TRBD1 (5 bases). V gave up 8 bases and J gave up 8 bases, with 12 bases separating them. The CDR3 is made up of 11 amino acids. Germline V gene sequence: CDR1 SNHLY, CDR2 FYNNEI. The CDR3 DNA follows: TGTGCCAGCGGGTCAGGGCGCGGCTACACCTTC. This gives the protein CASGSGRGYTF.

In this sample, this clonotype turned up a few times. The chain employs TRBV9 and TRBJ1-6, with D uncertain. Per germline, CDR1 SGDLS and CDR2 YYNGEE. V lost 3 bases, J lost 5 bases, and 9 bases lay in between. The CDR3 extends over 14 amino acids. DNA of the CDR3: TGTGCCAGCAGCGGGAACGGCCATAATTCACCCCTCCACTTT. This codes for CASSGNGHNSPLHF.

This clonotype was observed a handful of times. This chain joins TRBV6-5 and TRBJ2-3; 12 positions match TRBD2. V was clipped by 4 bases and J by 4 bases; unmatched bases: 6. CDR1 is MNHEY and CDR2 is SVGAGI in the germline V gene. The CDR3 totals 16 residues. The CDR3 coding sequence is TGTGCCAGCAGTTCCCCTAGCGGGGGGGCATCAGATACGCAGTATTTT. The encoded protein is CASSSPSGGASDTQYF.

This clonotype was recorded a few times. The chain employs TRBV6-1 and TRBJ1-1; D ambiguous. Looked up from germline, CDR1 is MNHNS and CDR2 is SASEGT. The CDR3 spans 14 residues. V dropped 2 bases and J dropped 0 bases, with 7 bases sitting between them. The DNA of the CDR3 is TGTGCCAGCAGTGAAAGGTTCGTGAACACTGAAGCTTTCTTT. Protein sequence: CASSERFVNTEAFF.

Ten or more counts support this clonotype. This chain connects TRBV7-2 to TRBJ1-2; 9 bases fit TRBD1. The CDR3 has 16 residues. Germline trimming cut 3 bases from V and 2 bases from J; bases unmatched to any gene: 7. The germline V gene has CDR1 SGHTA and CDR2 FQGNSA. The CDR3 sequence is CASSLAGQGRNYGYTF. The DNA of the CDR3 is TGTGCCAGCAGCTTGGCTGGACAGGGGAGGAACTATGGCTACACCTTC.

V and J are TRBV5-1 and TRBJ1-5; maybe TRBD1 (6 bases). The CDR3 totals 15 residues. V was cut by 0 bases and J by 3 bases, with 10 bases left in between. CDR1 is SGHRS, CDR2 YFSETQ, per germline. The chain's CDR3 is CASSLAGAVNQPQHF. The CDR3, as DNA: TGCGCCAGCAGCTTGGCGGGGGCTGTCAATCAGCCCCAGCATTTT.

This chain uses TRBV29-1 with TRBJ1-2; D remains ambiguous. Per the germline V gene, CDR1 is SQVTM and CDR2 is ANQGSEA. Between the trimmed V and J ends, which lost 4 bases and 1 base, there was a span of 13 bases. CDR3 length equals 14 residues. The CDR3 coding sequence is TGCAGCGTTGGAGGAGATACCTTTAACTATGGCTACACCTTC. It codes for CSVGGDTFNYGYTF.

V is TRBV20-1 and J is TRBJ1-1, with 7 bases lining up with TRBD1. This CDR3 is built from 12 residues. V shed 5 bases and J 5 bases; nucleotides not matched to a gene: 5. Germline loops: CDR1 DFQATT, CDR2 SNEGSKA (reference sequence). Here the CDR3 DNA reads TGCAGTGCTTTTCAGGGGGGAACTGAAGCTTTCTTT. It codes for CSAFQGGTEAFF.

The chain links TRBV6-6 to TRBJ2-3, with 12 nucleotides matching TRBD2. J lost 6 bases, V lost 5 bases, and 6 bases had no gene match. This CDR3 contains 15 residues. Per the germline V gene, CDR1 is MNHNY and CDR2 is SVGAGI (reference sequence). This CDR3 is CASSPSGGVWDTQYF. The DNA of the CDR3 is TGTGCCAGCAGTCCTAGCGGGGGGGTATGGGATACGCAGTATTTT.

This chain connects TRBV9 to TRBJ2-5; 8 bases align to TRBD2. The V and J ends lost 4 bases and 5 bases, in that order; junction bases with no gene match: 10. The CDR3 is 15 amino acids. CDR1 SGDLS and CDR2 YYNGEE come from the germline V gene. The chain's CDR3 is CASSPSGGAYETQYF. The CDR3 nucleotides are TGTGCCAGCAGCCCGTCGGGGGGGGCTTATGAGACCCAGTACTTC.

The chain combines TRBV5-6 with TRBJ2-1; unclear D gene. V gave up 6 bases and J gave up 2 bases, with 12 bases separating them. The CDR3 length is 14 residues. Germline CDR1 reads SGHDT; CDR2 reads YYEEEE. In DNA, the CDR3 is TGTGCCAGCACCTACGGCCCGGCCTACAATGAGCAGTTCTTC. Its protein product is CASTYGPAYNEQFF.

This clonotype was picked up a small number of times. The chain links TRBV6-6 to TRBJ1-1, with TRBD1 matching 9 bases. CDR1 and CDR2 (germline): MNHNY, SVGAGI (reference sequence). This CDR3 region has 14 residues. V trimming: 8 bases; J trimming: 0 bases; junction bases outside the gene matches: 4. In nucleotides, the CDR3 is TGTGCCAGCTCCTGGGACAGGGTGAACACTGAAGCTTTCTTT. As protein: CASSWDRVNTEAFF.

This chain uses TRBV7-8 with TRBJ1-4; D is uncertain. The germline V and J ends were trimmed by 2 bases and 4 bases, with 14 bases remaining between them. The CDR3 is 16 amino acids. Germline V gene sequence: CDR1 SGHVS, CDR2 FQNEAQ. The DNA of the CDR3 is TGTGCCAGCAGCTTATCCCGGGTCGCCGATAATGAAAAACTGTTTTTT. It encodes CASSLSRVADNEKLFF. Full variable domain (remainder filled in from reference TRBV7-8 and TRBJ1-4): GAGVSQSPRYKVAKRGQDVALRCDPISGHVSLFWYQQALGQGPEFLTYFQNEAQLDKSGLPSDRFFAERPEGSVSTLKIQRTQQEDSAVYLCASSLSRVADNEKLFFGSGTQLSVL.

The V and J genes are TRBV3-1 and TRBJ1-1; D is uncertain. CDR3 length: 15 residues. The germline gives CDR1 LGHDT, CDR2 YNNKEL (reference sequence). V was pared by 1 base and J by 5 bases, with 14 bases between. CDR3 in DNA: TGTGCCAGCAGCCAAGGGCTCTCGGGTTATACTGAAGCTTTCTTT. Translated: CASSQGLSGYTEAFF. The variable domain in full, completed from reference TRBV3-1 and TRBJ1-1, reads DTAVSQTPKYLVTQMGNDKSIKCEQNLGHDTMYWYKQDSKKFLKIMFSYNNKELIINETVPNRFSPKSPDKAHLNLHINSLELGDSAVYFCASSQGLSGYTEAFFGQGTRLTVV.

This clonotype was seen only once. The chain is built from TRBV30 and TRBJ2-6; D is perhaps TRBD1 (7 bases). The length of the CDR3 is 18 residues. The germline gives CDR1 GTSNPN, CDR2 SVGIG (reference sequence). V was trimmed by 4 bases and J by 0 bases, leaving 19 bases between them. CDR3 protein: CAWMRDSAWGSGANVLTF. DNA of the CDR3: TGTGCCTGGATGCGGGACAGTGCGTGGGGCTCTGGGGCCAACGTCCTGACTTTC. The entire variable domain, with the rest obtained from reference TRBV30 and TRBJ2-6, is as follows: SQTIHQWPATLVQPVGSPLSLECTVEGTSNPNLYWYRQAAGRGLQLLFYSVGIGQISSEVPQNLSASRPQDRQFILSSKKLLLSDSGFYLCAWMRDSAWGSGANVLTFGAGSRLTVL.

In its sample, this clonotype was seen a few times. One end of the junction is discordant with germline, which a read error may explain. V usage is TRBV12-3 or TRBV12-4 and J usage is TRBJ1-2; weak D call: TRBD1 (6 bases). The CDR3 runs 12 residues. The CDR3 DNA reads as TGTGCCTGCAGTTGGACAGAATATGGCTACACCTTC. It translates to CACSWTEYGYTF.

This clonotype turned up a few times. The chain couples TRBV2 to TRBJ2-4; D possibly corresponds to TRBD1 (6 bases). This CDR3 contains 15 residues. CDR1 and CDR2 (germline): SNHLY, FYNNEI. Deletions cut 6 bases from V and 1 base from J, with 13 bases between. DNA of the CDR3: TGTGCCAGCAGCGGGGACAACAACGCCAAAAACATTCAGTACTTC. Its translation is CASSGDNNAKNIQYF.

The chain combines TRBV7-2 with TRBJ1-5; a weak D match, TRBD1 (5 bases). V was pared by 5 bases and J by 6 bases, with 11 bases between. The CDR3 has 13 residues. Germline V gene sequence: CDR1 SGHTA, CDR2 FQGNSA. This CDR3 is CASSTREVQPQHF. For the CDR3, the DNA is TGTGCCAGCAGCACCAGGGAGGTTCAGCCCCAGCATTTT.

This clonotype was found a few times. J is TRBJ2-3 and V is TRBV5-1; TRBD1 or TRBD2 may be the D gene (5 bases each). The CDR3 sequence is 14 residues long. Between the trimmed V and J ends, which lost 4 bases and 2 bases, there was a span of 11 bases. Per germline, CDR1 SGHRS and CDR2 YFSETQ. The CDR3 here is CASSLRGPTDTQYF. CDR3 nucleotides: TGCGCCAGCAGCCTCCGGGGCCCCACAGATACGCAGTATTTT.

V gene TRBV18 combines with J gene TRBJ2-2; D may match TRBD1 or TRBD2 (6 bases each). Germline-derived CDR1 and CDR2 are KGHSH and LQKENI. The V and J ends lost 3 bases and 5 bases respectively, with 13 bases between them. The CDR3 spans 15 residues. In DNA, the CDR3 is TGTGCCAGCTCACCCCACAGGGCGGGGACCGGGGAGCTGTTTTTT. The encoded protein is CASSPHRAGTGELFF.

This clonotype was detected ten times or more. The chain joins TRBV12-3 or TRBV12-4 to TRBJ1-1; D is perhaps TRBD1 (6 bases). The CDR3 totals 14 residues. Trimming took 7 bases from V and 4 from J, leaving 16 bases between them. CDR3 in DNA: TGTGCCAGCACTATGTGGTTAGGGGGCACTGAAGCTTTCTTT. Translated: CASTMWLGGTEAFF.

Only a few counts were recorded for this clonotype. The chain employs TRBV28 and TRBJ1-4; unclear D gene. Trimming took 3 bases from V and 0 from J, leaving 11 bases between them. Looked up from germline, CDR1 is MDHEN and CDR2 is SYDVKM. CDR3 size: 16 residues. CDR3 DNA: TGTGCCAGCAGTTTTCGTCTGTCTGCAACTAATGAAAAACTGTTTTTT. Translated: CASSFRLSATNEKLFF.

The CDR3 sequence: CASSPDSFGSPLHF. The DNA for the CDR3 is TGTGCCAGCAGCCCGGACAGTTTTGGTTCACCCCTCCACTTT. The gene calls are TRBV12-3 or TRBV12-4 and TRBJ1-6; maybe TRBD1 (6 bases). V gave up 6 bases and J gave up 9 bases, with 15 bases separating them. CDR3 length: 14 residues.